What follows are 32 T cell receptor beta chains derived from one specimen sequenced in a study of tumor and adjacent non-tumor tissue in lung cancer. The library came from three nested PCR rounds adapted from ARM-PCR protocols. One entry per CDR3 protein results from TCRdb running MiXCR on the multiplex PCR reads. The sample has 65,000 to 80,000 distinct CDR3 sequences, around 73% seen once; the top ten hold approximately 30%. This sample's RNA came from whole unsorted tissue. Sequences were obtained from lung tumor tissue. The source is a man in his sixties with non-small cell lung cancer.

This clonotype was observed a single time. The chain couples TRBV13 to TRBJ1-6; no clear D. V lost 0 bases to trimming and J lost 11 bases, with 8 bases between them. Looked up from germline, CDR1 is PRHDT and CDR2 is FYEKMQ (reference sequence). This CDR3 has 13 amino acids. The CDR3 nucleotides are TGTGCCAGCAGCTTAGGCGTCGGTCCACCCCTCCACTTT. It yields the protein CASSLGVGPPLHF.

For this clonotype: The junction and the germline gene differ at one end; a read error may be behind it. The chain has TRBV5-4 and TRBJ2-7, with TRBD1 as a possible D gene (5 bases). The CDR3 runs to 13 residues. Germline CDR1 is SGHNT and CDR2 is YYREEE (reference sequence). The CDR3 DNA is TGCGCCAGCAGCTCACTGGGGCGAGTCGAGCAATACTTC. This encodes CASSSLGRVEQYF.

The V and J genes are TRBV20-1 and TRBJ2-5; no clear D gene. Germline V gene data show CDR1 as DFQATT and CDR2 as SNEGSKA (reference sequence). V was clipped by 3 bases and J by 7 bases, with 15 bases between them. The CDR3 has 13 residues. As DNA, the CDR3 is TGCAGTGCTAGCAATGTAGCCTCGGGGACCCAGTACTTC. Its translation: CSASNVASGTQYF.

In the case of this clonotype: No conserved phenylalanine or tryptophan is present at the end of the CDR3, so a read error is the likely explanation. CDR3 bases: TGTGCCAGCAACGGGCAGTTGAATTCACCCCTCCACATT. It codes for CASNGQLNSPLHI. This chain connects TRBV12-3 or TRBV12-4 to TRBJ1-6; no clear D gene. The CDR3 has 13 residues. Trimming removed 7 bases from V and 7 bases from J, with 11 bases in between.

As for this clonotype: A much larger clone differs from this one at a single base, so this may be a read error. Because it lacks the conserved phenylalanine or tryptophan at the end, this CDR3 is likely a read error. The CDR3 loop is CASSWTIPSTDTQYS. CDR3 DNA sequence: TGTGCCAGCAGTTGGACTATTCCCAGCACAGATACGCAGTATTCT. J is TRBJ2-3 and V is TRBV28; tentatively, D is TRBD2 (6 bases). V was clipped by 4 bases and J by 0 bases, with 11 bases between them. The CDR3 spans 15 residues. Per the germline V gene, CDR1 is MDHEN and CDR2 is SYDVKM.

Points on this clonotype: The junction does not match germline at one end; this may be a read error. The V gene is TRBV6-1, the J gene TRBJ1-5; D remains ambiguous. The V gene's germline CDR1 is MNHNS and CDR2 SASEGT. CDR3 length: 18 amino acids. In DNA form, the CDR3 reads TGTGCTAGCAGCGACAAAGGACCTTATAATCATAGAAATCAGCCCCAGCATTTT. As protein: CASSDKGPYNHRNQPQHF.

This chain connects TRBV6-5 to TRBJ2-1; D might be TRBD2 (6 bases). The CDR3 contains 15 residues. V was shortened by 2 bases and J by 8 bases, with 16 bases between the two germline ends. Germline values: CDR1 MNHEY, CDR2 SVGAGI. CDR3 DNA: TGTGCCAGCAGTTACGCGAGCGGGTTTCACCATGAGCAGTTCTTC. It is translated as CASSYASGFHHEQFF.

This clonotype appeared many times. The CDR3 loop reads CAISEPEANYGYTF. DNA of the CDR3: TGTGCCATCAGTGAGCCAGAAGCTAACTATGGCTACACCTTC. The rearrangement uses TRBV10-3 and TRBJ1-2; no clear D gene. The CDR3 consists of 14 residues. Germline V gene sequence: CDR1 ENHRY, CDR2 SYGVKD. V lost 2 bases and J lost 0, with 7 bases in between.

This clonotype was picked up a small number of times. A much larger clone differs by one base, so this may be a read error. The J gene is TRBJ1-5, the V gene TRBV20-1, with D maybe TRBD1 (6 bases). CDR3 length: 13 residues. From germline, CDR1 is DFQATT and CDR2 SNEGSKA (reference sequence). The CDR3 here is CSATPTGSQHQHF. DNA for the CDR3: TGCAGTGCTACGCCTACAGGGTCTCAGCACCAGCATTTT.

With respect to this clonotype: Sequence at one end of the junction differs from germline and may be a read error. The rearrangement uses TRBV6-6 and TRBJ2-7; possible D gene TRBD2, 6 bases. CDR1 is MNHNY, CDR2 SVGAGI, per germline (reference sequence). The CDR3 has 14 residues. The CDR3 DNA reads TGTGTCAGCGGTTACGGAGGGGTTAGGAACGAGCAGTACTTC. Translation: CVSGYGGVRNEQYF.

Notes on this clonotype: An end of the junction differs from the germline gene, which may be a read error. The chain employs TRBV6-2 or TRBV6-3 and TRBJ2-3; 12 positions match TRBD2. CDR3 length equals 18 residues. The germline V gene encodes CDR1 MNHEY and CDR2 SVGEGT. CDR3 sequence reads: CVSSYPMTSGGLTDTQYF. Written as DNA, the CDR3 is TGTGTCAGCAGTTACCCCATGACTAGCGGGGGTCTCACCGATACGCAGTATTTT.

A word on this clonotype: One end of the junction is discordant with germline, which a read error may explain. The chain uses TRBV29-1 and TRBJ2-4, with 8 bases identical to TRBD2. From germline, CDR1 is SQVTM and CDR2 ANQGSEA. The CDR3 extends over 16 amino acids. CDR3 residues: CSVEAEGTSGENIRYF. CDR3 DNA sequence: TGCAGCGTTGAAGCCGAAGGAACTAGCGGCGAAAACATTCGGTATTTC.

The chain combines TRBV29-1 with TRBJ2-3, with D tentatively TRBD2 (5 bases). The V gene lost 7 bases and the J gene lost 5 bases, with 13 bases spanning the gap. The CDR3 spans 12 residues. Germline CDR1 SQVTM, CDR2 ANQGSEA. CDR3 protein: CSGGLVGDTQYF. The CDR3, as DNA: TGCAGCGGAGGGTTAGTTGGAGATACGCAGTATTTT.

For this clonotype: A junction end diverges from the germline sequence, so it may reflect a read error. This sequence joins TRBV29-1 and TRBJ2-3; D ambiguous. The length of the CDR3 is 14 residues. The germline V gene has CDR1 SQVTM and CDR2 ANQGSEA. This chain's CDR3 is CSAYLSTPQSTQYF. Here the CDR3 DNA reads TGCAGTGCCTACCTCTCGACCCCGCAGAGTACGCAGTATTTC.

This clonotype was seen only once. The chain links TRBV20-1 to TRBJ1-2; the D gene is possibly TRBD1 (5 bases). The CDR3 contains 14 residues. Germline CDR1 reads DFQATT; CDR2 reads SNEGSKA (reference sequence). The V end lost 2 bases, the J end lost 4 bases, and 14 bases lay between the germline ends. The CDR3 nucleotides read TGCAGTGCTAGATCTCAACAGGATCGCTATGGCTACACCTTC. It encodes CSARSQQDRYGYTF.

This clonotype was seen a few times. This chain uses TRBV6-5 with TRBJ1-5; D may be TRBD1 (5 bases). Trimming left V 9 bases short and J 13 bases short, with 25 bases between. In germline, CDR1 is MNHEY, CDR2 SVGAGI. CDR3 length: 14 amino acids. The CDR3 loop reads CARRRLQGGKKQHF. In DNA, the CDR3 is TGTGCCAGAAGGCGACTTCAGGGAGGTAAGAAACAGCATTTT.

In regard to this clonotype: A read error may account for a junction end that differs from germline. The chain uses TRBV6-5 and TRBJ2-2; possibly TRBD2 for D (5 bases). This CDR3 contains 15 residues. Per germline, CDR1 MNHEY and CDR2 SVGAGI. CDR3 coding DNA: TGTGCCAACAGTTACTCGGGAAGGGTCACCGGGGAGCTGTTTTTT. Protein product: CANSYSGRVTGELFF.

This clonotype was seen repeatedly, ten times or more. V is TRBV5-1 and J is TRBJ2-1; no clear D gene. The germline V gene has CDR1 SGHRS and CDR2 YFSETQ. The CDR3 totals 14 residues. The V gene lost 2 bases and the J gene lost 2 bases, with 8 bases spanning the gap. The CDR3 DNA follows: TGCGCCAGCAGCTTCGGCGCCCCCTACAATGAGCAGTTCTTC. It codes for CASSFGAPYNEQFF.

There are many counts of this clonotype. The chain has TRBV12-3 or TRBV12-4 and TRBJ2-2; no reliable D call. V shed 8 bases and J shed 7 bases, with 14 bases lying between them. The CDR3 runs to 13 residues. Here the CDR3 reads CASRIGKGGELFF. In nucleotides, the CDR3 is TGTGCCAGCCGTATTGGGAAGGGCGGGGAGCTGTTTTTT.

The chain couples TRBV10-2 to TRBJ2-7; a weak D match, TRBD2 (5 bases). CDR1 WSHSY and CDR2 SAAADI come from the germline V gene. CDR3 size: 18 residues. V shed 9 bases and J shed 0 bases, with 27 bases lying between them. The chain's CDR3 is CASGEWDTAVKSSYEQYF. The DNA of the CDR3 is TGCGCCAGTGGTGAGTGGGATACAGCGGTCAAAAGCTCCTACGAGCAGTACTTC.

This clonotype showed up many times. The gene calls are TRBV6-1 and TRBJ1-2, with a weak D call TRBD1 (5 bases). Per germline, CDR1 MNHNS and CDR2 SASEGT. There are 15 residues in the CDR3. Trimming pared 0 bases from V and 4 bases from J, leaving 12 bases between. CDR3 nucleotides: TGTGCCAGCAGTGAAGCAGGGGTGGTTAGCTATGGCTACACCTTC. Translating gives CASSEAGVVSYGYTF.

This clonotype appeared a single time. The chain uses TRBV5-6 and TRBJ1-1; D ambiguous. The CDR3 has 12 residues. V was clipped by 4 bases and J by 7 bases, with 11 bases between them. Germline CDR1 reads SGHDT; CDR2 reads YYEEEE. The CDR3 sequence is CASSVDRSEAFF. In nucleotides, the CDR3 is TGTGCCAGCAGCGTAGATCGGAGTGAAGCTTTCTTT.

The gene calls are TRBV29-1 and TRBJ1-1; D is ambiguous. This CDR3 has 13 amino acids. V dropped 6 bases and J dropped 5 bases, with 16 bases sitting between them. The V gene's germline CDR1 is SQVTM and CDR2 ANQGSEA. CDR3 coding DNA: TGCAGCGTCCAATTTGAGGAAAATACTGAAGCTTTCTTT. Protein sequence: CSVQFEENTEAFF.

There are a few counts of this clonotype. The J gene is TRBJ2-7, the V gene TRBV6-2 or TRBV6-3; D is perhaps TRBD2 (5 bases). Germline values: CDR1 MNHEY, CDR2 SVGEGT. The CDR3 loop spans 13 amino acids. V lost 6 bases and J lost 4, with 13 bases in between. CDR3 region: CASSTLVFYEQYF. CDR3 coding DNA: TGTGCCAGCAGCACACTAGTCTTTTACGAGCAGTACTTC.

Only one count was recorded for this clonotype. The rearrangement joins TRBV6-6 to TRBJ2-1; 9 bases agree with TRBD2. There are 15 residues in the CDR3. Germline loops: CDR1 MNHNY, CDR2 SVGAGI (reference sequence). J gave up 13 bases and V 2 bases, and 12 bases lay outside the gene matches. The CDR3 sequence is CASSYPTSGFDGQFF. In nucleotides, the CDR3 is TGTGCCAGCAGTTACCCCACTAGCGGGTTTGATGGACAGTTCTTC.

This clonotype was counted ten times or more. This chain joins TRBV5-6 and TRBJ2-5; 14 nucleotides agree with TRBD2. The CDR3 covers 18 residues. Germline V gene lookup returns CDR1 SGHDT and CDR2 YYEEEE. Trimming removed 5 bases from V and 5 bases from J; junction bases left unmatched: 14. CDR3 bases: TGTGCCAGCAGTCAAGGGACTAGCGGGAGTTGGGGTCTGGAGACCCAGTACTTC. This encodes CASSQGTSGSWGLETQYF.

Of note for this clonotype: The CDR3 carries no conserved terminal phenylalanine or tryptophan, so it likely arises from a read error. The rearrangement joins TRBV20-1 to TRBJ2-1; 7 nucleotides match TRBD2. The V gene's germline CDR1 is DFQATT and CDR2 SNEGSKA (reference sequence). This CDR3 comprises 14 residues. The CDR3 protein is CSARGQLTSYEQFL. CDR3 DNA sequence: TGCAGTGCCAGAGGTCAACTGACTAGCTATGAGCAGTTCTTA.

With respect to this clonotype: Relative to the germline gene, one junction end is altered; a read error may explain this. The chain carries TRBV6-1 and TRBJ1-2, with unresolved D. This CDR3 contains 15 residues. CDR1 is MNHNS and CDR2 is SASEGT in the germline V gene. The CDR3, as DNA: TGTGCCTGCAGTGAGTGGTGGGGATATAACTATGGCTACACCTTC. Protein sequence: CACSEWWGYNYGYTF.

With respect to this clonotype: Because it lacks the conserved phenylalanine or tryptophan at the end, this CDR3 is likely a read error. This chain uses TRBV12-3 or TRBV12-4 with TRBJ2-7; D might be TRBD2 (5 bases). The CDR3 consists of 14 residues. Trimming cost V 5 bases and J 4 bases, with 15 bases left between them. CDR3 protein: CASSQRRGFYEQYY. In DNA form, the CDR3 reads TGTGCCAGCAGTCAGCGGAGAGGGTTTTACGAGCAGTACTAC.

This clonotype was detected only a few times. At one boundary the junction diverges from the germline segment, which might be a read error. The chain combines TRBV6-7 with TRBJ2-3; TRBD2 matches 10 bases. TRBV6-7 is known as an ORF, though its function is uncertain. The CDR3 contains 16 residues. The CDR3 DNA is TGTGCCAGCAGTGATATGAGCGGGAGGGCGGCAGATAAGCAGTATTTT. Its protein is CASSDMSGRAADKQYF.

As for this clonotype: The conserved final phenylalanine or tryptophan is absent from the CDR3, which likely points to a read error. CDR3 bases: TGTGCCAGCAGTTATTTGGGAGGGGCTTCACCCCTCCACTAT. Its translation: CASSYLGGASPLHY. This chain uses TRBV6-5 with TRBJ1-6; D perhaps matches TRBD1 (5 bases). V was clipped by 3 bases and J by 9 bases, with 12 bases between them. The CDR3 is 14 amino acids. Per the germline V gene, CDR1 is MNHEY and CDR2 is SVGAGI.

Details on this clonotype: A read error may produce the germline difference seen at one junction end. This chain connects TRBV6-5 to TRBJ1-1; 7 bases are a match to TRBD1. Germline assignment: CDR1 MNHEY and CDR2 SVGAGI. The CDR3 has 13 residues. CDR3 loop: CASSRQGSTETFF. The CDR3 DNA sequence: TGTGCTAGCAGTCGACAGGGAAGCACTGAAACTTTCTTT.